These 22 T cell receptor beta chains were sequenced from one sample in a study of cytomegalovirus exposure and HLA in healthy donors. Primers for the PCR totalled 60 Vbeta and 13 Jbeta. The table came from immunoSEQ multiplex PCR; TCRdb's copy has only in-frame clones and leaves some out. The repertoire holds tens of thousands of clones, with 77% as singletons. Sequencing was carried out using PBMCs. The source is a man in his fifties in good health and CMV-seropositive.

This clone occurred a few times. This chain links TRBV7-9 with TRBJ2-1, with 9 bases that match TRBD2. Germline V gene data show CDR1 as SEHNR and CDR2 as FQNEAQ (reference sequence). The V gene end was trimmed by 6 bases and the J gene end by 6 bases; junction bases not matched to a gene: 3. The CDR3 has 13 amino acids. The CDR3 sequence is CASRWRGGNEQFF. In DNA form, the CDR3 reads TGTGCCAGCAGGTGGCGGGGGGGCAATGAGCAGTTCTTC.

The chain employs TRBV5-1 and TRBJ2-7; tentatively, D is TRBD2 (5 bases). The germline V gene has CDR1 SGHRS and CDR2 YFSETQ. The V end lost 0 bases, the J end lost 2 bases, and 12 bases lay between the germline ends. The CDR3 is made up of 15 amino acids. The CDR3 sequence is CASSLASQVTYEQYF. CDR3 sequence (DNA): TGCGCCAGCAGCTTGGCTAGCCAGGTTACCTACGAGCAGTACTTC.

This chain links TRBV27 with TRBJ1-1, with TRBD1 matching 11 bases. Germline CDR1 reads MNHEY; CDR2 reads SMNVEV (reference sequence). J was trimmed by 10 bases and V by 5 bases; bases with no gene match: 6. The CDR3 extends over 13 amino acids. For the CDR3, the DNA is TGTGCCAGCAGTCCCCGGGACAGGGGGGTAGCTTTCTTT. It encodes CASSPRDRGVAFF.

The chain couples TRBV6-6 to TRBJ2-5; D may be TRBD1 (6 bases). Germline-derived CDR1 and CDR2 are MNHNY and SVGAGI (reference sequence). CDR3 size: 15 residues. V lost 6 bases and J lost 1, with 15 bases in between. The DNA for the CDR3 is TGTGCCAGCAGGAATGGACAGAATCTCCAAGAGACCCAGTACTTC. Encoded protein: CASRNGQNLQETQYF.

The genes are TRBV19 and TRBJ2-1; D is possibly TRBD1 (6 bases). Germline loops: CDR1 LNHDA, CDR2 SQIVND (reference sequence). The CDR3 sequence is 15 residues long. V was cut by 6 bases and J by 4 bases, with 16 bases left in between. The CDR3 sequence: CASSLGQIGYNEQFF. The CDR3 DNA sequence: TGTGCCAGTAGCCTTGGACAGATCGGGTACAATGAGCAGTTCTTC.

J is TRBJ2-7 and V is TRBV5-6; unclear D gene. The ends were cut back, 0 bases at V and 11 bases at J, with 9 bases in the middle. The length of the CDR3 is 11 residues. Germline V gene sequence: CDR1 SGHDT, CDR2 YYEEEE. CDR3 sequence: CASSLGLLEYF. The CDR3 DNA reads TGTGCCAGCAGCTTGGGGCTCCTGGAGTACTTC.

The CDR3 sequence: CASSVGDTHSEQFF. In DNA form, the CDR3 reads TGTGCCAGCAGCGTAGGGGACACCCACAGTGAGCAGTTCTTC. This chain joins TRBV9 and TRBJ2-1; tentative D call: TRBD1 (6 bases). The length of the CDR3 is 14 residues. Trimming left V 0 bases short and J 9 bases short, with 13 bases between. Germline lookup yields CDR1 SGDLS and CDR2 YYNGEE.

The chain combines TRBV5-1 with TRBJ1-2, with D tentatively TRBD1 (6 bases). Germline values: CDR1 SGHRS, CDR2 YFSETQ. The V end lost 1 base, the J end lost 0 bases, and 13 bases lay between the germline ends. CDR3 size: 16 residues. The CDR3 here is CASSLPTDRSNYGYTF. The CDR3 nucleotides are TGCGCCAGCAGCTTGCCAACAGACAGGTCTAACTATGGCTACACCTTC.

The chain links TRBV6-4 to TRBJ2-3; D unresolved. Trimming took off 0 bases at V and 0 bases at J, with 10 bases between the two ends. This CDR3 is 16 amino acids long. The germline V gene encodes CDR1 MRHNA and CDR2 SNTAGT. In DNA form, the CDR3 reads TGTGCCAGCAGTGACTCGCCCAGCGAGAGCACAGATACGCAGTATTTT. The encoded protein is CASSDSPSESTDTQYF.

This clone appeared once. V usage is TRBV2 and J usage is TRBJ1-4; D gene ambiguous. Trimming left V 4 bases short and J 5 bases short, with 11 bases between. The CDR3 is 14 amino acids. Germline CDR1 and CDR2: SNHLY and FYNNEI. The CDR3 loop reads CASSGSLRNEKLFF. The DNA for the CDR3 is TGTGCCAGCAGTGGGAGCTTACGGAATGAAAAACTGTTTTTT.

The rearrangement uses TRBV19 and TRBJ1-5; tentative D call: TRBD1 (5 bases). The CDR3 extends over 14 amino acids. The germline V gene encodes CDR1 LNHDA and CDR2 SQIVND (reference sequence). V lost 1 base and J 3 bases, leaving 7 bases between the germline ends. The CDR3 spells CASSIGQHNQPQHF. CDR3 DNA: TGTGCCAGTAGTATAGGACAGCACAATCAGCCCCAGCATTTT.

The chain combines TRBV19 with TRBJ1-5; TRBD1 is a possible D gene (5 bases). Trimming took off 1 base at V and 5 bases at J, with 12 bases between the two ends. The CDR3 covers 15 residues. CDR1 is LNHDA, CDR2 SQIVND, per germline (reference sequence). Written as DNA, the CDR3 is TGTGCCAGTAGTATAGCTGGGACTCTCTATCAGCCCCAGCATTTT. It encodes CASSIAGTLYQPQHF. The full variable domain, in which reference TRBV19 and TRBJ1-5 provide the parts outside the CDR3, is DGGITQSPKYLFRKEGQNVTLSCEQNLNHDAMYWYRQDPGQGLRLIYYSQIVNDFQKGDIAEGYSVSREKKESFPLTVTSAQKNPTAFYLCASSIAGTLYQPQHFGDGTRLSIL.

The V and J genes are TRBV19 and TRBJ2-7; 13 nucleotides align to TRBD2. This CDR3 is built from 19 residues. Per germline, CDR1 LNHDA and CDR2 SQIVND (reference sequence). The V and J ends lost 1 base and 2 bases, in that order; junction bases with no gene match: 11. In DNA form, the CDR3 reads TGTGCCAGTAGTATAGCTCATGGAGGGGGACTAGCGGGAACCTACGAGCAGTACTTC. It encodes CASSIAHGGGLAGTYEQYF. Variable domain in full (rest from reference TRBV19 and TRBJ2-7): DGGITQSPKYLFRKEGQNVTLSCEQNLNHDAMYWYRQDPGQGLRLIYYSQIVNDFQKGDIAEGYSVSREKKESFPLTVTSAQKNPTAFYLCASSIAHGGGLAGTYEQYFGPGTRLTVT.

The rearrangement links TRBV5-1 to TRBJ2-7, with 14 bases that match TRBD2. Germline V gives CDR1 SGHRS, CDR2 YFSETQ. The J segment lost 7 bases and the V segment lost 4 bases, leaving 7 bases of the junction unmatched. The CDR3 is 15 residues long. The CDR3 nucleotides read TGCGCCAGCAGCACCGGGACTAGCGGGAGTAGGGAGCAGTACTTC. Protein product: CASSTGTSGSREQYF.

This clone appeared a few times. The chain links TRBV11-2 to TRBJ1-2; TRBD1 matches at 8 bases. The CDR3 contains 13 residues. V was pared by 4 bases and J by 8 bases, with 6 bases of the junction left unmatched. The germline V gene encodes CDR1 SGHAT and CDR2 FQNNGV. The CDR3 DNA sequence: TGTGCCAGCAGCTCCCTGGACAGGGACGGCTACACCTTC. Translating gives CASSSLDRDGYTF.

The chain links TRBV10-2 to TRBJ2-3; 7 bases agree with TRBD2. The CDR3 sequence is 14 residues long. Germline V gene sequence: CDR1 WSHSY, CDR2 SAAADI. V was clipped by 2 bases and J by 1 base; unmatched bases: 0. The CDR3 nucleotides read TGCGCCAGCAGTGAGAGCGGGGGCACAGATACGCAGTATTTT. Its translation: CASSESGGTDTQYF.

V gene TRBV7-3 combines with J gene TRBJ2-2, with D possibly matching TRBD2 (6 bases). CDR3 length equals 15 residues. Trimming left V 3 bases short and J 2 bases short, with 10 bases between. Germline V gene data show CDR1 as SGHTA and CDR2 as FQGTGA. CDR3 sequence (DNA): TGTGCCAGCAGCTTGTGGACTACCAACACCGGGGAGCTGTTTTTT. Its translation: CASSLWTTNTGELFF.

The rearrangement links TRBV19 to TRBJ2-7; 9 bases map to TRBD2. This CDR3 region has 15 residues. The J segment lost 2 bases and the V segment lost 1 base, leaving 3 bases of the junction unmatched. CDR1 LNHDA and CDR2 SQIVND come from the germline V gene (reference sequence). The CDR3 reads CASSIGSGRTYEQYF. The CDR3 nucleotides are TGTGCCAGTAGTATAGGGAGCGGGAGGACCTACGAGCAGTACTTC. Filled out from reference TRBV19 and TRBJ2-7, the complete variable domain reads DGGITQSPKYLFRKEGQNVTLSCEQNLNHDAMYWYRQDPGQGLRLIYYSQIVNDFQKGDIAEGYSVSREKKESFPLTVTSAQKNPTAFYLCASSIGSGRTYEQYFGPGTRLTVT.

The chain employs TRBV7-8 and TRBJ1-5; D perhaps matches TRBD1 (5 bases). CDR3 size: 15 residues. Trimming left V 1 base short and J 4 bases short, with 11 bases between. Germline lookup yields CDR1 SGHVS and CDR2 FQNEAQ. The chain's CDR3 is CASSLDQGLNQPQHF. DNA of the CDR3: TGTGCCAGCAGCTTAGATCAGGGCTTAAATCAGCCCCAGCATTTT.

The chain uses TRBV9 and TRBJ1-1; D is possibly TRBD1 (6 bases). The ends were cut back, 0 bases at V and 4 bases at J, with 13 bases in the middle. From germline, CDR1 is SGDLS and CDR2 YYNGEE. This CDR3 is built from 15 residues. The chain's CDR3 is CASSVEGGGSTEAFF. CDR3 nucleotides: TGTGCCAGCAGCGTAGAGGGGGGGGGAAGCACTGAAGCTTTCTTT. Full variable domain (outside the CDR3, taken from reference TRBV9 and TRBJ1-1): DSGVTQTPKHLITATGQRVTLRCSPRSGDLSVYWYQQSLDQGLQFLIQYYNGEERAKGNILERFSAQQFPDLHSELNLSSLELGDSALYFCASSVEGGGSTEAFFGQGTRLTVV.

The rearrangement uses TRBV11-3 and TRBJ2-7; unclear D gene. Trimming stripped 2 bases from V and 0 bases from J, with 8 bases between. Germline V gene data show CDR1 as SGHNT and CDR2 as YENEEA. This CDR3 is built from 14 residues. The DNA of the CDR3 is TGTGCCAGCAGCTTACAAGTTAGCTCCTACGAGCAGTACTTC. This codes for CASSLQVSSYEQYF.

The rearrangement uses TRBV19 and TRBJ2-7; tentative D call: TRBD2 (6 bases). The germline V and J ends were trimmed by 7 bases and 9 bases, with 13 bases remaining between them. Germline CDR1 and CDR2: LNHDA and SQIVND (reference sequence). The CDR3 runs 11 residues. The CDR3 reads CASNEGGRQYF. The CDR3 coding sequence is TGTGCCAGTAACGAGGGAGGCCGGCAGTACTTC.